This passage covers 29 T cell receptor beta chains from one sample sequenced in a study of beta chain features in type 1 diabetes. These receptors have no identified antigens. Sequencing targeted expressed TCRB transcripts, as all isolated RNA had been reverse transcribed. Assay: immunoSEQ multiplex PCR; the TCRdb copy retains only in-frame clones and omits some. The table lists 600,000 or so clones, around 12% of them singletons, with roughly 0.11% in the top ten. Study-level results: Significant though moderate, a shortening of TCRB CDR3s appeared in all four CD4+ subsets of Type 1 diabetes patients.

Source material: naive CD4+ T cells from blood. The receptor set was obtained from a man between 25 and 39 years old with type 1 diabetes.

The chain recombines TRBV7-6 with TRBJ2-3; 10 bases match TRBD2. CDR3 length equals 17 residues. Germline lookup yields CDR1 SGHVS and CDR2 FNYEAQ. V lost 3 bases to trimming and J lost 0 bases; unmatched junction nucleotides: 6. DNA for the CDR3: TGTGCCAGCAGCTTCCTCTTAGCGGGGGGAAGCACAGATACGCAGTATTTT. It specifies CASSFLLAGGSTDTQYF.

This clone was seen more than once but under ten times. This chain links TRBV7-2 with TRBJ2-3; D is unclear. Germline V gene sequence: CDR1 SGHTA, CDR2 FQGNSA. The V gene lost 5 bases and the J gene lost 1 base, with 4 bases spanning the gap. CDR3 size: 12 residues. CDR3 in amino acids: CASSPGTDTQYF. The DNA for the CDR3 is TGTGCCAGCAGCCCTGGCACAGATACGCAGTATTTT. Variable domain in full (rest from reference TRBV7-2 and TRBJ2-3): GAGVSQSPSNKVTEKGKDVELRCDPISGHTALYWYRQSLGQGLEFLIYFQGNSAPDKSGLPSDRFSAERTGGSVSTLTIQRTQQEDSAVYLCASSPGTDTQYFGPGTRLTVL.

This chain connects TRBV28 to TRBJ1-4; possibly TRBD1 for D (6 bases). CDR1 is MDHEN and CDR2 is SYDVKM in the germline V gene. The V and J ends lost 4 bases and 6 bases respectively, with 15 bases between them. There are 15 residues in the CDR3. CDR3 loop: CASSSPGHGDEKLFF. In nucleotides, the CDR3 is TGTGCCAGCAGTTCACCGGGACACGGGGATGAAAAACTGTTTTTT.

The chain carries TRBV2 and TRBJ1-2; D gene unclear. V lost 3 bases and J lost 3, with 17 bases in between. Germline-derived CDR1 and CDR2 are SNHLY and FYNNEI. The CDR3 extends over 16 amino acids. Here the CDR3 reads CASSEAPLTEYYGYTF. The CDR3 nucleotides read TGTGCCAGCAGTGAGGCCCCCCTGACGGAATACTATGGCTACACCTTC.

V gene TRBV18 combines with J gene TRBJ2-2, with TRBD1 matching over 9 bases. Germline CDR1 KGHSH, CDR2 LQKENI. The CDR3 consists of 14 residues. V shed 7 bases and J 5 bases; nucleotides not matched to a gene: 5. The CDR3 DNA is TGTGCCAGCTACGGCGGGACAGGGACCGGGGAGCTGTTTTTT. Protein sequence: CASYGGTGTGELFF.

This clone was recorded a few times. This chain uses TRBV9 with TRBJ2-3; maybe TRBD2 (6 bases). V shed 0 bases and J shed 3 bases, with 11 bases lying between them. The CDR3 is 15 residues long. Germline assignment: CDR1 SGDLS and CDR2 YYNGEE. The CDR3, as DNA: TGTGCCAGCAGCGTAGCCAGCGGGCCGACAGATACGCAGTATTTT. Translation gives CASSVASGPTDTQYF.

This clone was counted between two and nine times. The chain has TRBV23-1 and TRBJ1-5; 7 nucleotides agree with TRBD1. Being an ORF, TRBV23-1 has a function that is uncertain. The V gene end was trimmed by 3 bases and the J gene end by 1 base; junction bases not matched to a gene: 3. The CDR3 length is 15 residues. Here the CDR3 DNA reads TGCGCCAGCAGTCACCGGGGACAGAGCAATCAGCCCCAGCATTTT. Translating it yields CASSHRGQSNQPQHF.

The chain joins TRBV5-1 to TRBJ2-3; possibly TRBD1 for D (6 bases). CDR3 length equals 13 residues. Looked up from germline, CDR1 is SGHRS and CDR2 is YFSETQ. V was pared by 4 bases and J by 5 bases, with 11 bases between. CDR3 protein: CASSGGHLDTQYF. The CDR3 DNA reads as TGCGCCAGCAGCGGGGGACACCTAGATACGCAGTATTTT.

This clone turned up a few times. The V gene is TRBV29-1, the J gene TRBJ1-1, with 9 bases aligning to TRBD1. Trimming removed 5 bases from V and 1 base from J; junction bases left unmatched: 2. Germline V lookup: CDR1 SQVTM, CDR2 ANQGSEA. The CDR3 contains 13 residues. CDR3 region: CSVNRGQNTEAFF. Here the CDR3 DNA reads TGCAGCGTTAACAGGGGGCAGAACACTGAAGCTTTCTTT.

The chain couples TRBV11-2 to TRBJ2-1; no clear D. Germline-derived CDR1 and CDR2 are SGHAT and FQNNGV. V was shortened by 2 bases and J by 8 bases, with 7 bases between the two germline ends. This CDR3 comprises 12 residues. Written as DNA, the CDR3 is TGTGCCAGCAGCTTAAATAAATATGAGCAGTTCTTC. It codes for CASSLNKYEQFF.

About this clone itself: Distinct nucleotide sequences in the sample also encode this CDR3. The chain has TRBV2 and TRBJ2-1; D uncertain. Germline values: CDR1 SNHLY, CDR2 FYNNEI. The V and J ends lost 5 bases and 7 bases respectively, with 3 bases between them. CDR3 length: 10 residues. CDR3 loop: CASSRNEQFF. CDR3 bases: TGTGCCAGCAGTAGAAATGAGCAGTTCTTC.

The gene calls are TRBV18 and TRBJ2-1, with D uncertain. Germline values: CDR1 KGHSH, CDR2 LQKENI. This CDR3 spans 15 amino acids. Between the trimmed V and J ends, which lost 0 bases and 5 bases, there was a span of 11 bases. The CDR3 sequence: CASSPPSKENNEQFF. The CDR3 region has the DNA TGTGCCAGCTCACCACCTAGCAAGGAAAACAATGAGCAGTTCTTC.

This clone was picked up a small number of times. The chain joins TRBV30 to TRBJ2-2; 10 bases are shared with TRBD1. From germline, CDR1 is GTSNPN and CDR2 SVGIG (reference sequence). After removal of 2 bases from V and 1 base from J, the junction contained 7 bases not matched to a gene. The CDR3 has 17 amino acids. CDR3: CAWSLGTGVGNTGELFF. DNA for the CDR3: TGTGCCTGGAGTCTCGGGACAGGGGTGGGGAACACCGGGGAGCTGTTTTTT. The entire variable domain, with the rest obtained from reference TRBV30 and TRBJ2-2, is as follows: SQTIHQWPATLVQPVGSPLSLECTVEGTSNPNLYWYRQAAGRGLQLLFYSVGIGQISSEVPQNLSASRPQDRQFILSSKKLLLSDSGFYLCAWSLGTGVGNTGELFFGEGSRLTVL.

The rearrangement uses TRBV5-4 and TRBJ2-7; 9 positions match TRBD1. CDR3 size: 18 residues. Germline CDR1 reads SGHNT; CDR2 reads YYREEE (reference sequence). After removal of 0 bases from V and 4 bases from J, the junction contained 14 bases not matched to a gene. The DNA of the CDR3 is TGTGCCAGCAGCTTGGCCCGCGGAGTCCTCGGACAGGGGTACGAGCAGTACTTC. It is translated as CASSLARGVLGQGYEQYF.

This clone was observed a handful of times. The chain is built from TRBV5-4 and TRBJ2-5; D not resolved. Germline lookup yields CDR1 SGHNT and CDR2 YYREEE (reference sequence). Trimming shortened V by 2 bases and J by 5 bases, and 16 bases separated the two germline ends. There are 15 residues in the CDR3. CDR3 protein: CASSFESAWVETQYF. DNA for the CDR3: TGTGCCAGCAGCTTCGAGTCCGCGTGGGTTGAGACCCAGTACTTC.

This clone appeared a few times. CDR3 nucleotides: TGTGCCTGGAGTGTACCGGGCAAGGCGCCCCAGCATTTT. As protein: CAWSVPGKAPQHF. V usage is TRBV30 and J usage is TRBJ1-5; D is unclear. Trimming took off 0 bases at V and 9 bases at J, with 12 bases between the two ends. This CDR3 has 13 residues. Germline-derived CDR1 and CDR2 are GTSNPN and SVGIG (reference sequence).

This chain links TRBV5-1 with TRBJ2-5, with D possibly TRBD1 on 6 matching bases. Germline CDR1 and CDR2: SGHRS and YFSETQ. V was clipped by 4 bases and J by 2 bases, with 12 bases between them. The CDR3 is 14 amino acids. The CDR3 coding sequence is TGCGCCAGCAGCCCCGGACAGCAGCAAGAGACCCAGTACTTC. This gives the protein CASSPGQQQETQYF.

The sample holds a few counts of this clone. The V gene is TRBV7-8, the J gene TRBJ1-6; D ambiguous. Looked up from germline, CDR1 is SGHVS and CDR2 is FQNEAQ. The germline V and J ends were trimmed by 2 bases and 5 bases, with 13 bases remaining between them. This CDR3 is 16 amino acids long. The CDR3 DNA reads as TGTGCCAGCAGCTTATCCGTGGTCACAGATAATTCACCCCTCCACTTT. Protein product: CASSLSVVTDNSPLHF.

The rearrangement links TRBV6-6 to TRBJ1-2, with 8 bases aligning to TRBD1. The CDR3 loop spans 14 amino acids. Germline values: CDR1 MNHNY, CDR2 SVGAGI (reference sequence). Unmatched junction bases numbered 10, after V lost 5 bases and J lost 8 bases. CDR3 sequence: CASSLNQGAGGYTF. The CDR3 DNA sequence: TGTGCCAGCAGTCTCAATCAGGGGGCAGGAGGCTACACCTTC.

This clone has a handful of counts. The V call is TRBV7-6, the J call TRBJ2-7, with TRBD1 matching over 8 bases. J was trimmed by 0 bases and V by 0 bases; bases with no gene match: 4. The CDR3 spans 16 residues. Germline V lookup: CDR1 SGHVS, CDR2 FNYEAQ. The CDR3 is CASSLAMGQASYEQYF. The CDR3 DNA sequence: TGTGCCAGCAGCTTAGCGATGGGACAGGCCTCCTACGAGCAGTACTTC.

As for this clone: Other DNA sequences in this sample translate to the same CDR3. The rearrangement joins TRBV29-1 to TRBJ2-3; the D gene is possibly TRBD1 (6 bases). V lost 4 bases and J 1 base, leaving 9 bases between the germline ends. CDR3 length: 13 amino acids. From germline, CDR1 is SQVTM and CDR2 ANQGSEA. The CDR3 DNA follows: TGCAGCGTTGTATCAGGGGGCACAGATACGCAGTATTTT. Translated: CSVVSGGTDTQYF.

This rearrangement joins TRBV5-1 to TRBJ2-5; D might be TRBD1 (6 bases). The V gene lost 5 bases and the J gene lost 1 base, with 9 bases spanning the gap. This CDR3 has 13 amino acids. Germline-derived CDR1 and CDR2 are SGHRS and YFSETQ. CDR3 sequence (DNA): TGCGCCAGCAGAGGGACACCCCAAGAGACCCAGTACTTC. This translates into CASRGTPQETQYF. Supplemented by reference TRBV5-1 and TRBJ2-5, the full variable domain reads KAGVTQTPRYLIKTRGQQVTLSCSPISGHRSVSWYQQTPGQGLQFLFEYFSETQRNKGNFPGRFSGRQFSNSRSEMNVSTLELGDSALYLCASRGTPQETQYFGPGTRLLVL.

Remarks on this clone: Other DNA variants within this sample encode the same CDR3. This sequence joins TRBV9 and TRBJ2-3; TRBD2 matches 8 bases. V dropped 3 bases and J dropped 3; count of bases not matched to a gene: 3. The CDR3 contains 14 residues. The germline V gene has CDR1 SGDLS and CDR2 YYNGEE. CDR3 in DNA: TGTGCCAGCAGCGGGCTAGCGGGTACAGATACGCAGTATTTT. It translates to CASSGLAGTDTQYF.

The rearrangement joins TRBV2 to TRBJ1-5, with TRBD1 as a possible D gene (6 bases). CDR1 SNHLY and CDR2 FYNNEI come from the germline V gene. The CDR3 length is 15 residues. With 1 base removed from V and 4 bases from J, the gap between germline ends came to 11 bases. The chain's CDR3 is CASSEVGAGNQPQHF. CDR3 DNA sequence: TGTGCCAGCAGTGAAGTGGGGGCTGGGAATCAGCCCCAGCATTTT.

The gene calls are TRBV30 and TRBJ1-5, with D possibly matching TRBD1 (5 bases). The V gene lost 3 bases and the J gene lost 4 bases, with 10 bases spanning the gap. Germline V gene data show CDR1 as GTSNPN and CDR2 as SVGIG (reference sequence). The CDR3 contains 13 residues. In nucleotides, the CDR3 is TGTGCCTGGAGCGGACAAAAAAATCAGCCCCAGCATTTT. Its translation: CAWSGQKNQPQHF.

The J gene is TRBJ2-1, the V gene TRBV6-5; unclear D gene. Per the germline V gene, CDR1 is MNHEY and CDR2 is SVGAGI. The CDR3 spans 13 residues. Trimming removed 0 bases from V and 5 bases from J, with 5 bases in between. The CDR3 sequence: CASSYSPDNEQFF. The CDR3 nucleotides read TGTGCCAGCAGTTACTCGCCGGACAATGAGCAGTTCTTC.

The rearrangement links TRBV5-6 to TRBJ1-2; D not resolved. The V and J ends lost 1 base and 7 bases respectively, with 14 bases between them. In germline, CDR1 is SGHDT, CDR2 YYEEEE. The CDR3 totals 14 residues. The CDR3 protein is CASSLILSGTGYTF. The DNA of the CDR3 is TGTGCCAGCAGCTTGATTCTTAGCGGCACTGGCTACACCTTC.

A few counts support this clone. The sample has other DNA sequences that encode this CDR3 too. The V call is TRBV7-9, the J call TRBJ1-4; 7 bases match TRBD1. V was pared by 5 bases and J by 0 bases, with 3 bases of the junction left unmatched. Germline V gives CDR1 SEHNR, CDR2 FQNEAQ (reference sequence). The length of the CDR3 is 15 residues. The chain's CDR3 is CASSLGTATNEKLFF. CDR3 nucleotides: TGTGCCAGCAGCCTCGGGACAGCAACTAATGAAAAACTGTTTTTT.

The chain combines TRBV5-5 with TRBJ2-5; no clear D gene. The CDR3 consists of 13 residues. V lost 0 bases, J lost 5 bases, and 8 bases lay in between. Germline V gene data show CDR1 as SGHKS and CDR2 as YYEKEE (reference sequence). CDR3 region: CASSLELRETQYF. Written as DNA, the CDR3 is TGTGCCAGCAGCTTGGAACTGAGGGAGACCCAGTACTTC.